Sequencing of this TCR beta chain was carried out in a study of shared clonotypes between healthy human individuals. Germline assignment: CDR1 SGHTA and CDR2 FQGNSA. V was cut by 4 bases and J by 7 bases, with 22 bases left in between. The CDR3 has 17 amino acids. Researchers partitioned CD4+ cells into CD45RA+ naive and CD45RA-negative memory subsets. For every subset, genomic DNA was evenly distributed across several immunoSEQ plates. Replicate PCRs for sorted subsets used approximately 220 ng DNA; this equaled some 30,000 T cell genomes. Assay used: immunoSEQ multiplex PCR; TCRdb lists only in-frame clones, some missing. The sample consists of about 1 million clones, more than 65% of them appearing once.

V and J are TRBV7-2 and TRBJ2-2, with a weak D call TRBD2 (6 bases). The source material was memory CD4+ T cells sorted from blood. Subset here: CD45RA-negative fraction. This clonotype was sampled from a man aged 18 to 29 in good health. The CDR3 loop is CASSSGGGSDMLGELFF. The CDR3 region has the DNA TGTGCCAGCAGCTCCGGAGGAGGGAGTGACATGCTCGGGGAGCTGTTTTTT.